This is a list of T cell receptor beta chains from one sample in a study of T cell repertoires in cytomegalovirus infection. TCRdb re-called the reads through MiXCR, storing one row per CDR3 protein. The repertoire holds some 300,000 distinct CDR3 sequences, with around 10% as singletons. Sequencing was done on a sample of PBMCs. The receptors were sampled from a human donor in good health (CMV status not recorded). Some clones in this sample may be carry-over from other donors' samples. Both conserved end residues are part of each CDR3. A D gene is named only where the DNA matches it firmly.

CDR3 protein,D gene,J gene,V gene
CASSESRNQPQHF,NA,TRBJ1-5,TRBV2
CSSRGPDREAFF,TRBD1,TRBJ1-1,TRBV29-1
CSASRIQGTGDLGDTQYF,TRBD1,TRBJ2-3,TRBV20-1
CASSSAELARETQYF,NA,TRBJ2-5,TRBV28
CSATSTDRTGIRNIQYF,TRBD1,TRBJ2-4,TRBV20-1
CASSPGLYANISNQPQHF,NA,TRBJ1-5,TRBV7-2
CASSLSGTSGGPRGTDTQYF,TRBD2,TRBJ2-3,TRBV5-1
CASSPLGSGREDTQYF,TRBD2,TRBJ2-3,TRBV28
CASSLSERQETQYF,NA,TRBJ2-5,TRBV5-4
CSVAGMQNIQYF,NA,TRBJ2-4,TRBV29-1
CASSSTGGVIQYF,NA,TRBJ2-4,TRBV12-3/TRBV12-4
CASSLSPADSIYYNEQFF,NA,TRBJ2-1,TRBV7-7
CASRRRAATNTGELFF,NA,TRBJ2-2,TRBV7-9
CSVPDLKRTYGYTF,NA,TRBJ1-2,TRBV29-1
CASSSGLMNTGELFF,NA,TRBJ2-2,TRBV6-5
CSARDLVGGDSGNEQFF,NA,TRBJ2-1,TRBV20-1
CASSSGQGTEAFF,TRBD1,TRBJ1-1,TRBV28
CSAGAADTQYF,NA,TRBJ2-3,TRBV20-1
CASSIGDWKNNEQFF,NA,TRBJ2-1,TRBV19
CASSQGTGAEKLFF,TRBD1,TRBJ1-4,TRBV4-2
CASSLRRTDSSYNEQFF,NA,TRBJ2-1,TRBV27
CASSIRGRLNEQFF,NA,TRBJ2-1,TRBV5-6
CASSAREGNKGRRAEAFF,NA,TRBJ1-1,TRBV10-2
CASSLGGGGGADTQYF,NA,TRBJ2-3,TRBV5-5